What follows describes a single T cell receptor beta chain. What it recognizes is unknown. Germline V CDR1 and CDR2: MNHEY, SVGEGT. This CDR3 region has 16 residues. V shed 2 bases and J 1 base; nucleotides not matched to a gene: 8. In the library, individual cDNA molecules carried attached unique molecular identifiers. TCRdb reanalysed the 5' RACE reads using MiXCR and keeps one entry per CDR3 protein. The sample has 50,000 to 60,000 distinct CDR3 sequences, about 6.4% seen once. The data derive from a study of early T cells in non-severe SARS-CoV-2 infection. Study information: Chains were unpaired, as sequencing was done on bulk RNA from unsorted whole blood. Study observations and caveats: Missing private and CD4 specificities, VDJdb matching favored anti-spike CD8 responses.

This TCR was sampled from an adult who was a healthcare worker with PCR-confirmed SARS-CoV-2 infection or an uninfected control (not recorded which). The rearrangement links TRBV6-2 or TRBV6-3 to TRBJ2-7, with 7 bases aligning to TRBD2. Sample: whole blood, taken at baseline. This chain's CDR3 is CASSYGTGGGSYEQYF. In nucleotides, the CDR3 is TGTGCCAGCAGTTACGGGACTGGCGGGGGATCCTACGAGCAGTACTTC.